Listed here is a single T cell receptor beta chain. The antigen is undetermined. Trimming pared 2 bases from V and 0 bases from J, leaving 14 bases between. Germline CDR1 and CDR2: MNHEY and SVGAGI. The CDR3 runs 16 residues. This table comes from immunoSEQ multiplex PCR, and its TCRdb copy is limited to in-frame clones, with some not included. This table has roughly 78,000 clones, roughly 82% appearing once. As to time point: blood 2 weeks post-SBRT. The treatment: 15 Gy SBRT to primary tumor, nephrectomy 4 weeks later. Blood was sampled at baseline, 2 weeks and 4 weeks after SBRT. Clear cell pathology was present in this patient's renal cell carcinoma. The sample comes from a study of radiation and T cells in renal cell carcinoma. Study-level information: Nephrectomy followed 15 Gy stereotactic body radiation by 4 weeks.

Study-wide findings and caveats: From baseline, blood top tumor clonotypes peaked at 2 weeks post-radiation.

Specimen: blood, collected from a patient whose treatment included radiotherapy and nephrectomy. The chain has TRBV6-5 and TRBJ2-7; no definite D call. The sequence derives from a man aged 55-75 years with renal cell carcinoma. This CDR3 reads CASSYRIPRTSYEQYF. As DNA, the CDR3 is TGTGCCAGCAGTTACCGGATTCCGAGGACCTCCTACGAGCAGTACTTC.